This record concerns one TCR beta chain sequence. The antigen is unknown. The sample belongs to a study of blood T cells in healthy people across ages. Study-wide results and caveats: PBMCs left unsorted prevented a conclusive naive versus antigen-experienced comparison.

A J-beta primer mix and a sample-barcoded 5' primer were used in a second PCR of roughly 7 to 12 cycles. Using its own MiXCR run on the 5' RACE reads, TCRdb lists one record per CDR3 protein. The sample shows more than 900,000 distinct CDR3 sequences, 25% to 35% of them seen only once. This CDR3 is built from 14 residues. With 6 bases clipped from V and 4 bases from J, the junction kept 6 bases outside the gene matches. Germline V gene sequence: CDR1 MDHEN, CDR2 SYDVKM. The sample also formed part of further work on T cells of mothers and their children.

The sequence was collected from a woman in her thirties or forties in good health. Sequencing used blood. The chain couples TRBV28 to TRBJ1-1, with 9 bases identical to TRBD1. The CDR3 protein is CASRGQGLGTEAFF. The CDR3 coding sequence is TGTGCCAGCAGGGGACAGGGATTGGGCACTGAAGCTTTCTTT.